This entry lists 20 T cell receptor beta chains sequenced from one sample in a study of technical replicates of blood from several donors. The table came from immunoSEQ multiplex PCR; TCRdb's copy has only in-frame clones and leaves some out. The data contain around 79,000 clones, roughly 94% of them singletons. Material: T cells isolated from PBMCs. The receptors come from a human donor in good health.

This chain connects TRBV4-2 to TRBJ2-1, with D hard to call. Germline loops: CDR1 LGHNA, CDR2 YNFKEQ. The CDR3 runs to 11 residues. Trimming stripped 1 base from V and 9 bases from J, with 4 bases between. The CDR3 nucleotides read TGTGCCAGCAGCCAAGGCGGTGAGCAGTTCTTC. Its protein is CASSQGGEQFF.

The DNA for the CDR3 is TGTGCCAGCAGCTTGGGCACGACCTATAATTCACCCCTCCACTTT. This gives the protein CASSLGTTYNSPLHF. The J gene is TRBJ1-6, the V gene TRBV11-1; no clear D. V lost 3 bases and J lost 2, with 8 bases in between. CDR3 length equals 15 residues. Germline V gene sequence: CDR1 SGHAT, CDR2 FQDESV (reference sequence).

This clone was found a few times. The genes are TRBV6-4 and TRBJ2-3, with TRBD1 identical over 8 bases. The CDR3 loop spans 15 amino acids. The germline V gene encodes CDR1 MRHNA and CDR2 SNTAGT. The trim removed 2 bases at V and 2 bases at J, leaving 3 bases unmatched. The CDR3 is CASSDRTGNTDTQYF. The CDR3 region has the DNA TGTGCCAGCAGTGACCGGACAGGGAACACAGATACGCAGTATTTT.

The rearrangement joins TRBV10-1 to TRBJ2-3; 14 positions match TRBD2. CDR1 WNHNN and CDR2 SYGVQD come from the germline V gene (reference sequence). The CDR3 extends over 18 amino acids. J gave up 2 bases and V 3 bases, and 7 bases lay outside the gene matches. This CDR3 is CASSEVGLAGANTDTQYF. The DNA for the CDR3 is TGCGCCAGCAGTGAAGTGGGACTAGCGGGGGCCAACACAGATACGCAGTATTTT.

The rearrangement joins TRBV6-1 to TRBJ2-7; TRBD2 agrees at 11 bases. The V and J ends lost 5 bases and 3 bases, in that order; junction bases with no gene match: 6. This CDR3 is 15 amino acids long. From germline, CDR1 is MNHNS and CDR2 SASEGT. The CDR3 bases are TGTGCCAGCAGTCCCCTAGCGGGAGGCCTCTACGAGCAGTACTTC. Protein product: CASSPLAGGLYEQYF.

The chain carries TRBV19 and TRBJ1-4; 7 bases line up with TRBD1. Germline V gene data show CDR1 as LNHDA and CDR2 as SQIVND (reference sequence). V lost 9 bases, J lost 5 bases, and 12 bases stayed unmatched. The CDR3 is made up of 15 amino acids. The CDR3 DNA sequence: TGTGCCAGCTACTCCCCGGGACAGCGGAATGAAAAACTGTTTTTT. Translating it yields CASYSPGQRNEKLFF.

V usage is TRBV28 and J usage is TRBJ2-4; D gene uncertain. The germline V gene encodes CDR1 MDHEN and CDR2 SYDVKM. This CDR3 has 14 amino acids. The ends were cut back, 2 bases at V and 6 bases at J, with 11 bases in the middle. The CDR3 DNA reads as TGTGCCAGCAGTTTAAAAGCGACTCTAAACATTCAGTACTTC. Translated: CASSLKATLNIQYF.

This clone was recorded once. This sequence joins TRBV2 and TRBJ1-5; D is perhaps TRBD1 (5 bases). V was trimmed by 10 bases and J by 3 bases, leaving 19 bases between them. The V gene's germline CDR1 is SNHLY and CDR2 FYNNEI. CDR3 length equals 15 residues. CDR3 loop: CATYNGGYDNQPQHF. As DNA, the CDR3 is TGTGCCACCTATAACGGGGGGTATGACAATCAGCCCCAGCATTTT.

This chain's CDR3 is CAWSDNPDTQYF. CDR3 coding DNA: TGTGCCTGGAGTGACAACCCAGATACGCAGTATTTT. This sequence joins TRBV30 and TRBJ2-3; D not certain. Trimming removed 1 base at V and 4 bases at J, with 6 bases between. In germline, CDR1 is GTSNPN, CDR2 SVGIG (reference sequence). This CDR3 region has 12 residues.

This chain links TRBV5-1 with TRBJ2-1; unclear D gene. Germline V gene lookup returns CDR1 SGHRS and CDR2 YFSETQ. This CDR3 region has 15 residues. Trimming cost V 6 bases and J 0 bases, with 13 bases left between them. CDR3 nucleotides: TGCGCCAGCATGGGTGGCGGAAGCTCCTACAATGAGCAGTTCTTC. Residues: CASMGGGSSYNEQFF.

The chain links TRBV13 to TRBJ1-6; TRBD1 agrees at 9 bases. This CDR3 region has 15 residues. V lost 5 bases and J lost 10; bases outside the gene matches: 9. Looked up from germline, CDR1 is PRHDT and CDR2 is FYEKMQ (reference sequence). CDR3: CASSLITGGESPLHF. CDR3 DNA: TGTGCCAGCAGCCTAATCACAGGGGGCGAATCACCCCTCCACTTT.

Turning to this clone: At one end, the junction sequence differs from germline, possibly due to a read error. The chain recombines TRBV7-9 with TRBJ1-1, with D hard to call. Germline CDR1 SEHNR, CDR2 FQNEAQ (reference sequence). This CDR3 is built from 12 residues. CDR3 loop: CASSLGSSEAFF. CDR3 sequence (DNA): TGTGCCAGCAGCTTAGGCTCGTCTGAGGCTTTCTTT.

The J gene is TRBJ1-2, the V gene TRBV2; D unclear. Per the germline V gene, CDR1 is SNHLY and CDR2 is FYNNEI. This CDR3 has 11 amino acids. Between the trimmed V and J ends, which lost 3 bases and 4 bases, there was a span of 3 bases. CDR3 loop: CASSDGYGYTF. In nucleotides, the CDR3 is TGTGCCAGCAGTGACGGCTATGGCTACACCTTC.

This chain uses TRBV6-1 with TRBJ2-2; a possible D gene is TRBD2 (5 bases). Germline values: CDR1 MNHNS, CDR2 SASEGT. CDR3 length: 18 residues. V was shortened by 3 bases and J by 1 base, with 18 bases between the two germline ends. The CDR3 DNA sequence: TGTGCCAGCAGTGAGGTGGGCAGAACGGGGATGAACACCGGGGAGCTGTTTTTT. It is translated as CASSEVGRTGMNTGELFF.

The count of this clone is one. J is TRBJ2-7 and V is TRBV30; 15 bases line up with TRBD2. The germline CDR1 and CDR2 sequences are GTSNPN and SVGIG (reference sequence). Germline trimming cut 1 base from V and 4 bases from J; bases unmatched to any gene: 2. The CDR3 runs to 15 residues. The CDR3 nucleotides are TGTGCCTGGAGTGCCGGGACTAGCGGGGGGTACGAGCAGTACTTC. Protein product: CAWSAGTSGGYEQYF. Together with reference TRBV30 and TRBJ2-7, the CDR3 gives the full variable domain: SQTIHQWPATLVQPVGSPLSLECTVEGTSNPNLYWYRQAAGRGLQLLFYSVGIGQISSEVPQNLSASRPQDRQFILSSKKLLLSDSGFYLCAWSAGTSGGYEQYFGPGTRLTVT.

This chain joins TRBV5-1 and TRBJ2-5; no clear D gene. Germline V gives CDR1 SGHRS, CDR2 YFSETQ. The CDR3 sequence is 14 residues long. V dropped 1 base and J dropped 1 base, with 8 bases sitting between them. The CDR3 region is CASSLSGPQETQYF. The CDR3 nucleotides are TGCGCCAGCAGCTTGAGTGGCCCCCAAGAGACCCAGTACTTC.

The chain combines TRBV2 with TRBJ2-1, with TRBD1 as a possible D gene (6 bases). Germline V gives CDR1 SNHLY, CDR2 FYNNEI. The V end lost 7 bases, the J end lost 0 bases, and 16 bases lay between the germline ends. This CDR3 has 16 amino acids. CDR3 nucleotide sequence: TGTGCCAGCACTCGAAGACAGGAGAGCTCCTACAATGAGCAGTTCTTC. The encoded protein is CASTRRQESSYNEQFF. Based on the CDR3 plus reference TRBV2 and TRBJ2-1, the full variable domain is EPEVTQTPSHQVTQMGQEVILRCVPISNHLYFYWYRQILGQKVEFLVSFYNNEISEKSEIFDDQFSVERPDGSNFTLKIRSTKLEDSAMYFCASTRRQESSYNEQFFGPGTRLTVL.

The J gene is TRBJ1-2, the V gene TRBV9; 9 bases line up with TRBD1. V was clipped by 3 bases and J by 6 bases; unmatched bases: 3. CDR1 and CDR2 (germline): SGDLS, YYNGEE. CDR3 length equals 13 residues. The chain's CDR3 is CASSGDRADGYTF. CDR3 in DNA: TGTGCCAGCAGCGGGGACAGGGCGGATGGCTACACCTTC. Looking up the rest from reference TRBV9 and TRBJ1-2 gives the full variable domain: DSGVTQTPKHLITATGQRVTLRCSPRSGDLSVYWYQQSLDQGLQFLIQYYNGEERAKGNILERFSAQQFPDLHSELNLSSLELGDSALYFCASSGDRADGYTFGSGTRLTVV.

V and J are TRBV19 and TRBJ1-1, with 8 bases matching TRBD1. Germline CDR1 is LNHDA and CDR2 is SQIVND (reference sequence). The CDR3 totals 13 residues. V gave up 5 bases and J gave up 5 bases; unmatched junction bases: 4. The CDR3, as DNA: TGTGCCAGTAGTCAAAGGACAGGGACTGAAGCTTTCTTT. This gives the protein CASSQRTGTEAFF.

This sequence joins TRBV19 and TRBJ2-3; maybe TRBD2 (6 bases). The CDR3 runs 17 residues. Germline V gene sequence: CDR1 LNHDA, CDR2 SQIVND (reference sequence). V was cut by 3 bases and J by 2 bases, with 18 bases left in between. The CDR3 nucleotides read TGTGCCAGTAGTATCGGTGTTAGTTGGACTAACACAGATACGCAGTATTTT. It codes for CASSIGVSWTNTDTQYF.